This is a list of T cell receptor beta chains from one sample in a study of identifying expanded T cells in peripheral blood. The repertoire was sequenced with immunoSEQ multiplex PCR; TCRdb's copy has only in-frame clones and lacks some. The sample holds more than 45,000 clones, about 92% seen once. The sample was blood. The source of these receptors is a person between 18 and 69 years old in good health. CDR3s include the opening cysteine and the closing phenylalanine or tryptophan. A D gene is named only where the DNA matches it firmly. The size field is filled for only some rows; it gives once, few, many or a size class.

J gene,D gene,V gene,clone size,CDR3 DNA,CDR3 protein
TRBJ1-1,TRBD1,TRBV9,.,TGTGCCAGCAGTGAAGGGGGCGCTGAAGCTTTCTTT,CASSEGGAEAFF
TRBJ2-3,.,TRBV27,.,TGTGCCAGCAGTTTTGAGCGGAGCACAGATACGCAGTATTTT,CASSFERSTDTQYF
TRBJ2-7,.,TRBV6-6,.,TGTGCCAGCAGTTACAGGCGCGGGACCCTCAACGAGCAGTACTTC,CASSYRRGTLNEQYF
TRBJ2-3,.,TRBV9,.,TGTGCCAGCAGCGGACGGAAGTTTAGGGCGGTTAGCACAGATACGCAGTATTTT,CASSGRKFRAVSTDTQYF
TRBJ1-5,TRBD1,TRBV6-1,.,TGTGCCAGCAGGGACAGGGGTTATAATCAGCCCCAGCATTTT,CASRDRGYNQPQHF
TRBJ1-2,TRBD1,TRBV6-5,.,TGTGCCAGCAGTTACTCTACAGGGGGCAACTATGGCTACACCTTC,CASSYSTGGNYGYTF
TRBJ1-1,.,TRBV7-9,.,TGTGCCAGCAGCTCACCGATCTCCCCTAAGGCTTTCTTT,CASSSPISPKAFF
TRBJ1-1,.,TRBV5-1,once,TGCGCCAGCAGCTCCTCCGGGACACTGAACACTGAAGCTTTCTTT,CASSSSGTLNTEAFF
TRBJ2-2,TRBD1,TRBV29-1,.,TGCAGCGCCGGATGGACAGGTGGAAACGGGGAGCTGTTTTTT,CSAGWTGGNGELFF
TRBJ1-4,.,TRBV28,.,TGTGCCGGCCGGACAGCCGAAAAACTGTTTTTT,CAGRTAEKLFF
TRBJ2-7,TRBD2,TRBV2,.,TGTGCCAGCAGCCTCCCGGCTAGCGGCTACGAGCAGTACTTC,CASSLPASGYEQYF
TRBJ2-1,.,TRBV19,.,TGTGCCAGTAGTATAAAACTATCGAGTGAGCAGTTCTTC,CASSIKLSSEQFF
TRBJ2-3,.,TRBV4-1,.,TGCGCCAGCAGCCTCCGACAAGGGGCGCTTACAGATACGCAGTATTTT,CASSLRQGALTDTQYF
TRBJ2-7,TRBD2,TRBV6-1,.,TGTGCCAGCGGGGCGGGGGGAACCTACGAGCAGTACTTC,CASGAGGTYEQYF